Listed here are 2 T cell receptor beta chains from one sample, sequenced in a study of blood T cells in healthy people across ages. Through a sample-barcoded 5' primer and a J-beta primer mix, a second PCR was run for about 6 to 11 cycles. TCRdb re-called the 5' RACE reads through MiXCR, storing one row per CDR3 protein. Here the sample spans about 670,000 distinct CDR3 sequences, 52% being singletons. The sequenced material came from blood. The receptor set was obtained from a woman older than 75 in good health.

This clonotype has a count of ten or more. The V and J genes are TRBV25-1 and TRBJ2-2; no firm D call. There are 14 residues in the CDR3. Germline CDR1 MGHDK, CDR2 SYGVNS. Trimming pared 2 bases from V and 5 bases from J, leaving 9 bases between. The DNA for the CDR3 is TGTGCCAGCAGTGAACCCGACGGAACCGGGGAGCTGTTTTTT. Protein product: CASSEPDGTGELFF.

The genes are TRBV20-1 and TRBJ2-1, with D maybe TRBD2 (5 bases). Trimming stripped 5 bases from V and 7 bases from J, with 15 bases between. Germline loops: CDR1 DFQATT, CDR2 SNEGSKA (reference sequence). There are 13 residues in the CDR3. The CDR3 protein is CSAPTSGENEQFF. In DNA, the CDR3 is TGCAGTGCTCCAACTAGTGGCGAGAATGAGCAGTTCTTC.